This T cell receptor (beta chain) was captured in a study of shared clonotypes between healthy human individuals. V shed 10 bases and J 10 bases; nucleotides not matched to a gene: 17. Germline CDR1 MDHEN, CDR2 SYDVKM. The CDR3 runs to 16 residues. Profiling relied on immunoSEQ multiplex PCR, and the TCRdb table lists in-frame clones only, not all of them. The sample yields about 2.3 million clones, about 92% seen once. The J gene is TRBJ2-2, the V gene TRBV28; 11 bases are shared with TRBD2. Material: naive CD4+ T cells from PBMCs. Subset meaning: CD45RA+ positively selected. The origin of this receptor is a man younger than 35 in good health. Some clones in this sample may be carry-over from other donors' samples. CDR3 amino acids: CATHKELAGAKVELFF. The CDR3 bases are TGTGCCACCCATAAAGAACTAGCGGGAGCGAAGGTGGAGCTGTTTTTT.